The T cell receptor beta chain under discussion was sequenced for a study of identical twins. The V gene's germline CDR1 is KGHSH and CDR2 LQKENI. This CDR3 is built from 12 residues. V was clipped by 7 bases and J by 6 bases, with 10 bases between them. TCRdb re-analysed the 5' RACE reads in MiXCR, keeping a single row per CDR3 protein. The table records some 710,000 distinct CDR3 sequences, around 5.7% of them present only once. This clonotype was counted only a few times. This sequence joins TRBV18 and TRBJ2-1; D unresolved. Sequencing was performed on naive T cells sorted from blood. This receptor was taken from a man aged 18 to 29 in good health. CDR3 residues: CASFTDPNEQFF. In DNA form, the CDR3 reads TGTGCCAGCTTTACTGACCCCAATGAGCAGTTCTTC.